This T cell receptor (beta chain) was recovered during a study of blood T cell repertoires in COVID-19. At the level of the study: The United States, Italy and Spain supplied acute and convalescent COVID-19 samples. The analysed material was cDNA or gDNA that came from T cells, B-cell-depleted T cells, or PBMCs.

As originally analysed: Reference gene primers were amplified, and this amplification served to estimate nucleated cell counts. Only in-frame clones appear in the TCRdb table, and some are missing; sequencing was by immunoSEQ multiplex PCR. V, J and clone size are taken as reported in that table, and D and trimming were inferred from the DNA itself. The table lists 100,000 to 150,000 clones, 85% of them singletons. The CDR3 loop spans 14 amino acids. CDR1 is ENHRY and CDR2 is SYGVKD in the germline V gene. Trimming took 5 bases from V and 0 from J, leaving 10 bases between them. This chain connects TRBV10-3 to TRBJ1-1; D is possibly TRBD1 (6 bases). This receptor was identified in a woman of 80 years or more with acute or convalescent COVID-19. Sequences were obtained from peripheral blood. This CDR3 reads CAISKTGLNTEAFF. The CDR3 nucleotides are TGTGCCATCAGTAAGACAGGTTTGAACACTGAAGCTTTCTTT.